The sequence of this T cell receptor beta chain was determined in a study of control samples from healthy donors and cancer patients. The CDR3 loop spans 14 amino acids. The V segment lost 6 bases and the J segment 5 bases; nucleotides outside the gene matches: 5. CDR1 and CDR2 (germline): LGHDT, YNNKEL (reference sequence). Produced via immunoSEQ multiplex PCR; TCRdb's table is partial and in-frame only. Of 60,000 to 75,000 clones listed, nearly 85% are singletons. The source is a man aged 50 to 60 in good health. Sequencing was carried out using blood. The rearrangement joins TRBV3-1 (or the pseudogene TRBV3-2) to TRBJ2-5; 11 bases match TRBD1. The CDR3 bases are TGTGCCAGCAGAGGACAGGGGGCGAGGGAGACCCAGTACTTC. Its protein product is CASRGQGARETQYF.